This TCR beta chain stems from a study of identifying expanded T cells in peripheral blood. No infections or other immune events were documented during collection. The J segment lost 1 base and the V segment lost 1 base, leaving 1 base of the junction unmatched. Per the germline V gene, CDR1 is SGHVS and CDR2 is FQNEAQ. The CDR3 is made up of 15 amino acids. Turning to this clone: What it binds is unknown.

Overall study findings and caveats: About 1.2 clones differed between technical replicates, versus about 17 and 20 over time. Roughly two-week clone count variance significantly increased as total template count grew.

Assay: immunoSEQ multiplex PCR; the TCRdb copy retains only in-frame clones and omits some. This sample has 75,000 to 90,000 clones, with 70% to 90% found just once. What was sequenced was blood. The receptor was isolated from a person aged 18 to 70 in good health. The rearrangement joins TRBV7-8 to TRBJ1-5; 7 nucleotides agree with TRBD1. The CDR3 DNA reads as TGTGCCAGCAGCTTAGGACAGGGAAGCAATCAGCCCCAGCATTTT. It is translated as CASSLGQGSNQPQHF.